This TCR beta chain was sequenced for a study of T cell responses to AZD1222 COVID-19 vaccine. For the study at large: The study pooled second doses at about 4 or about 12 weeks.

Assay used: immunoSEQ multiplex PCR; TCRdb lists only in-frame clones, some missing. The sample lists 45,000 to 55,000 clones, 84% occurring once. The CDR3 extends over 15 amino acids. V lost 1 base, J lost 10 bases, and 5 bases stayed unmatched. CDR1 SEHNR and CDR2 FQNEAQ come from the germline V gene (reference sequence). V is TRBV7-9 and J is TRBJ1-6; TRBD1 matches at 9 bases. This clonotype was obtained from an adult in good health. The starting material was peripheral blood, obtained on day 0 of AZD1222 vaccination. DNA of the CDR3: TGTGCCAGCAGCTTAGTGGGGACAGGGTCCTCACCCCTCCACTTT. It specifies CASSLVGTGSSPLHF.